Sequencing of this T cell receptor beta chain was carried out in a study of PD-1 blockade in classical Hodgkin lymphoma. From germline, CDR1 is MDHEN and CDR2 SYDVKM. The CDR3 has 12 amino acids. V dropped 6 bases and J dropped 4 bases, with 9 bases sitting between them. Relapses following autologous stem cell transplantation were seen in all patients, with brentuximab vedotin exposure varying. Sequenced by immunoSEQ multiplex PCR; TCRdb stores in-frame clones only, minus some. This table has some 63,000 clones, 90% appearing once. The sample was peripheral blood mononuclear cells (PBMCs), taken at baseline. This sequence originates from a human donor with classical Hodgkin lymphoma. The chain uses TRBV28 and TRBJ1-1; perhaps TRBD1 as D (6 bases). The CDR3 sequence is CASREGGTEAFF. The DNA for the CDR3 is TGTGCCAGCAGAGAGGGGGGCACTGAAGCTTTCTTT.